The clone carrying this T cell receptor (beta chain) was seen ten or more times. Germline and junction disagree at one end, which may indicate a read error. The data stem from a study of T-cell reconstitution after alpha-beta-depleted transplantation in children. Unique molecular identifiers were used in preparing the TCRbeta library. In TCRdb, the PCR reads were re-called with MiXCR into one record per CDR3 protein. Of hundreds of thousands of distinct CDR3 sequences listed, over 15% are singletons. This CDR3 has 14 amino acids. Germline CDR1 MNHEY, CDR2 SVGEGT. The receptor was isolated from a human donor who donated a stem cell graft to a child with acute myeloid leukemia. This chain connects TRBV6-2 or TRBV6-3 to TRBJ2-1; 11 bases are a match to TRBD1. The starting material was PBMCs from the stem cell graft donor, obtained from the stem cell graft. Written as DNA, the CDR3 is TGTGCCAGCAGGTGGACAGGGGGCTACGATGAGCAGTTCTTC. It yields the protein CASRWTGGYDEQFF.